This is a list of T cell receptor beta chains from one sample in a study of blood T cell repertoires in COVID-19. The data were produced by immunoSEQ multiplex PCR, yet TCRdb's version contains in-frame clones alone and is incomplete. The sample shows 20,000 or so clones, about nine tenths of them seen only once. Sequenced sample: peripheral blood. These receptors came from a human donor in a cohort sampled during active COVID-19. Both conserved end residues are part of each CDR3. D genes are given only for firm matches. The size entry is marked missing in some rows and otherwise reads once, few, many or a size class.

clone_size,cdr3_length,d_call,j_call,v_call,cdr3_aa,cdr3_nt
NA,15,NA,TRBJ1-2,TRBV11-2,CASSLRREGLEGYTF,TGTGCCAGCAGCTTGAGGAGAGAGGGATTAGAGGGCTACACCTTC
NA,16,NA,TRBJ1-3,TRBV7-6,CASSLVLTGSGNTIYF,TGTGCCAGCAGCTTAGTTCTCACAGGGTCAGGAAACACCATATATTTT
NA,14,NA,TRBJ1-1,TRBV9,CASSVGEGGSRAFF,TGTGCCAGCAGCGTAGGGGAAGGCGGGTCAAGGGCTTTCTTT
NA,13,TRBD2,TRBJ2-4,TRBV2,CASSEAGRGGLYF,TGTGCCAGCAGTGAAGCAGGGCGGGGGGGACTGTACTTC
NA,18,NA,TRBJ2-6,TRBV21-1,CASSKRRRKYSGANVLTF,TGTGCCAGCAGCAAAAGGAGGCGAAAGTATTCTGGGGCCAACGTCCTGACTTTC
few,14,TRBD1,TRBJ1-2,TRBV18,CASSPGQGLYGYTF,TGTGCCAGCTCACCGGGACAGGGGCTTTATGGCTACACCTTC
NA,14,NA,TRBJ1-6,TRBV27,CASSYGGAGSPLHF,TGTGCCAGCAGTTATGGGGGGGCGGGTTCACCCCTCCACTTT
NA,17,TRBD1,TRBJ1-5,TRBV15,CATSRDGTGSSNQPQHF,TGTGCCACCAGCAGAGACGGGACAGGGAGTAGCAATCAGCCCCAGCATTTT
once,18,TRBD1,TRBJ1-5,TRBV20-1,CSASNPVQGENGNQPQHF,TGCAGTGCTAGTAATCCTGTACAGGGGGAAAATGGCAATCAGCCCCAGCATTTT
NA,19,TRBD2,TRBJ2-1,TRBV5-1,CASSLVGSGGIPSYNEQFF,TGCGCCAGCAGCTTGGTTGGTAGCGGGGGTATACCCTCCTACAATGAGCAGTTCTTC
NA,14,NA,TRBJ1-2,TRBV5-5,CASSPRRSNYGYTF,TGTGCCAGCAGCCCAAGACGGAGTAACTATGGCTACACCTTC
NA,12,NA,TRBJ1-1,TRBV19,CASSAGNTEAFF,TGTGCCAGTAGTGCAGGGAACACTGAAGCTTTCTTT
NA,12,NA,TRBJ1-2,TRBV12-3/TRBV12-4,CASTLGVAGYTF,TGTGCCAGCACCCTCGGGGTAGCTGGCTACACCTTC
NA,14,NA,TRBJ1-1,TRBV5-1,CASSLVGDSTEAFF,TGCGCCAGCAGCTTGGTAGGGGATAGCACTGAAGCTTTCTTT
NA,15,TRBD1,TRBJ1-6,TRBV9,CASSAMGQGNSPLHF,TGTGCCAGCAGCGCCATGGGACAGGGGAATTCACCCCTCCACTTT
NA,13,NA,TRBJ1-2,TRBV7-9,CASSTRGSGGYTF,TGTGCCAGCAGCACTCGGGGGTCCGGTGGCTACACCTTC
once,14,TRBD1,TRBJ2-2,TRBV19,CATRQGVSSGELFF,TGTGCCACGAGACAGGGGGTGTCCTCCGGGGAGCTGTTTTTT
NA,15,NA,TRBJ2-1,TRBV11-3,CASSTRRSSYNEQFF,TGTGCCAGCAGCACCAGGAGGAGCTCATACAATGAGCAGTTCTTC